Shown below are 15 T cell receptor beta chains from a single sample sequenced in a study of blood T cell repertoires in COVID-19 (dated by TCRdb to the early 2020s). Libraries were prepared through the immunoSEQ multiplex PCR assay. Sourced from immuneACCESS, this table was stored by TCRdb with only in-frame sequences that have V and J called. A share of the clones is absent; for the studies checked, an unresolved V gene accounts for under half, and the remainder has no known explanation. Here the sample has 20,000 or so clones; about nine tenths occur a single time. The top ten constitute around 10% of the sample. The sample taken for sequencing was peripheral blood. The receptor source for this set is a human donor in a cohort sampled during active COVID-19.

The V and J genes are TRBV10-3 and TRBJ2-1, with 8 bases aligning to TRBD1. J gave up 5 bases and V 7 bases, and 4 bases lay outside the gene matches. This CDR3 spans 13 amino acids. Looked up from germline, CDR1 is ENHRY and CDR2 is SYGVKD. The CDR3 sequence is CAITEDRDNEQFF. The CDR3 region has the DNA TGTGCCATCACCGAGGACAGGGACAATGAGCAGTTCTTC.

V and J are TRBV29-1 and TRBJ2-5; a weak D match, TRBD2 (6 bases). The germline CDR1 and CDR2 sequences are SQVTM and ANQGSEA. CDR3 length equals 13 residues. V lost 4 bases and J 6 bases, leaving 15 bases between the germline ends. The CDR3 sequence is CSVGVAGSKTQYF. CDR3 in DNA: TGCAGCGTTGGGGTGGCGGGGTCAAAGACCCAGTACTTC.

The DNA for the CDR3 is TGTGCCAGCAGCCAAGATTATAATTATGGCTACACCTTC. This gives the protein CASSQDYNYGYTF. This rearrangement joins TRBV14 to TRBJ1-2; no clear D gene. Between the trimmed V and J ends, which lost 0 bases and 5 bases, there was a span of 7 bases. In germline, CDR1 is SGHDN, CDR2 FVKESK. CDR3 length: 13 amino acids.

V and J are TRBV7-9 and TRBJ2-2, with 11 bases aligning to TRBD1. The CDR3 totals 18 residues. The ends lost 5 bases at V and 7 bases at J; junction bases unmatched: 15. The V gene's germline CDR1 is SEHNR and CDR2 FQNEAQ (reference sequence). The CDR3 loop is CASSRMIRGQGVNGELFF. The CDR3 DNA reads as TGTGCCAGCAGCCGGATGATCCGGGGACAGGGGGTAAACGGGGAGCTGTTTTTT.

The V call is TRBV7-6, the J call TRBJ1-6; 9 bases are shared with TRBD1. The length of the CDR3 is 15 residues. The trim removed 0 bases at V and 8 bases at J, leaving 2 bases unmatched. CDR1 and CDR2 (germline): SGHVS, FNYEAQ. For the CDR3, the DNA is TGTGCCAGCAGCTTAGCCCGGACAGGGGATTCACCCCTCCACTTT. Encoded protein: CASSLARTGDSPLHF.

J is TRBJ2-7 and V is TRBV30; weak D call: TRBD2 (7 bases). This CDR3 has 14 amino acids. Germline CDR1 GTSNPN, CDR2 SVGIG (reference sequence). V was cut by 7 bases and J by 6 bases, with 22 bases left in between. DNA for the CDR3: TGTGCCTCGGGGCGGGGGTTTAAGGGGGTCGAGCAGTACTTC. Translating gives CASGRGFKGVEQYF.

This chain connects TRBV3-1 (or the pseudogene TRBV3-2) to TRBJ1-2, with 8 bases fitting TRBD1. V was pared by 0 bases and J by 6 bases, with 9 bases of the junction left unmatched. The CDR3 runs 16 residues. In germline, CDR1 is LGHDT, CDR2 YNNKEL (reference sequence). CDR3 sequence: CASSQEAGGSNHGYTF. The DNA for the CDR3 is TGTGCCAGCAGCCAAGAAGCAGGGGGCAGTAATCATGGCTACACCTTC.

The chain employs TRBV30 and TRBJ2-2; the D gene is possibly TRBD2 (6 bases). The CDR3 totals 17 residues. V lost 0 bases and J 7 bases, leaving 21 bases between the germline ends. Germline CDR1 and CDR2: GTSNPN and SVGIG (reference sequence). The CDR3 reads CAWSVRGRGTSSGELFF. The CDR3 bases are TGTGCCTGGAGTGTACGTGGTCGGGGGACGAGCAGCGGGGAGCTGTTTTTT.

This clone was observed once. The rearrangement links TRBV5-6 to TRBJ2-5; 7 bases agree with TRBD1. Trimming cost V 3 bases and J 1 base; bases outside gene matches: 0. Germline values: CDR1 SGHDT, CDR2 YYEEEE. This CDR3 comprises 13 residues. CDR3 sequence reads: CASSWDSQETQYF. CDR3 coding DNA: TGTGCCAGCAGCTGGGACAGCCAAGAGACCCAGTACTTC.

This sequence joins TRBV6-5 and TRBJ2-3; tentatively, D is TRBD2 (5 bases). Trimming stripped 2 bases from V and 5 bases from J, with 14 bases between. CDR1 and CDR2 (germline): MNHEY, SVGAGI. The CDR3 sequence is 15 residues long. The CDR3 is CASSYGLRAGDTQYF. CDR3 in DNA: TGTGCCAGCAGTTACGGGTTGCGGGCGGGAGATACGCAGTATTTT.

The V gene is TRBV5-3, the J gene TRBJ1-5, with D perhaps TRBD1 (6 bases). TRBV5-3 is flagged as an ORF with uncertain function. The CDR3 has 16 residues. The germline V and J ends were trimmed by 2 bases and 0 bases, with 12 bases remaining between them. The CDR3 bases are TGTGCCAGAAGCTTACAGGGCTCCTATAGCAATCAGCCCCAGCATTTT. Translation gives CARSLQGSYSNQPQHF.

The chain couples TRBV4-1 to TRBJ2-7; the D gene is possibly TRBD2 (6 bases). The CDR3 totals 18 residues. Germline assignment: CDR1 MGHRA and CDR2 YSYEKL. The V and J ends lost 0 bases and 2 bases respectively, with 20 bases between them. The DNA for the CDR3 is TGCGCCAGCAGCCAAGATCAGGGAGGTCCGGGACGGACCTACGAGCAGTACTTC. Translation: CASSQDQGGPGRTYEQYF.

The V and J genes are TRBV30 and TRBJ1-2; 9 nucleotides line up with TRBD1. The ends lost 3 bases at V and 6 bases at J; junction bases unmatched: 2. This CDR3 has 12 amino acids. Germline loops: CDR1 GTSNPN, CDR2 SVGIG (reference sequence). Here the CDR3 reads CAWSTGGHGYTF. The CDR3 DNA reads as TGTGCCTGGAGCACAGGGGGCCATGGCTACACCTTC.

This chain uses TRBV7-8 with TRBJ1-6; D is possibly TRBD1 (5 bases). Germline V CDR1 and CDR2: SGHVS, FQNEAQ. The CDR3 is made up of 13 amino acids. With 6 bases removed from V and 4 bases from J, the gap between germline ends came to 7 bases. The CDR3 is CASRQGYNSPLHF. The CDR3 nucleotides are TGTGCCAGCAGGCAGGGATATAATTCACCCCTCCACTTT. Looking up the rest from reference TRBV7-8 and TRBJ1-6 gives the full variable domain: GAGVSQSPRYKVAKRGQDVALRCDPISGHVSLFWYQQALGQGPEFLTYFQNEAQLDKSGLPSDRFFAERPEGSVSTLKIQRTQQEDSAVYLCASRQGYNSPLHFGNGTRLTVT.

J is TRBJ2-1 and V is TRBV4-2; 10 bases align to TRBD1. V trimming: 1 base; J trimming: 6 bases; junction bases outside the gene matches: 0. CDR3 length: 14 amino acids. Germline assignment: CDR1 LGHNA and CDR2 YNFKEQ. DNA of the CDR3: TGTGCCAGCAGCCAAGGGACAGGGGGCAATGAGCAGTTCTTC. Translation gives CASSQGTGGNEQFF.